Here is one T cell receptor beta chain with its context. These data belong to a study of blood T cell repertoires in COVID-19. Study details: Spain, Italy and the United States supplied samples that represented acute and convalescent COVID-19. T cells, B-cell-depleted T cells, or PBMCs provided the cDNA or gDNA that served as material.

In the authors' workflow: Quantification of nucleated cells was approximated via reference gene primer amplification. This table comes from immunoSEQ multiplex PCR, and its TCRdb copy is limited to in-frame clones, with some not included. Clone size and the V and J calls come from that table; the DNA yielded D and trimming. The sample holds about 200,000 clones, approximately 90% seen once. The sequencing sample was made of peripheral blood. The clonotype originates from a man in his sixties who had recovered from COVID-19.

CDR3 DNA: TGCAGCGTTGTTGCAGGGGGTGATCAGCCCCAGCATTTT. As protein: CSVVAGGDQPQHF. The chain uses TRBV29-1 and TRBJ1-5; 7 positions match TRBD1. With 4 bases clipped from V and 5 bases from J, the junction kept 5 bases outside the gene matches. The CDR3 sequence is 13 residues long. The germline V gene encodes CDR1 SQVTM and CDR2 ANQGSEA.